The 3 T cell receptor beta chains listed next were all sequenced from one sample in a study of Graves' ophthalmopathy and Graves' hyperthyroidism. RNA transcripts served as template for amplifying TCR beta CDR3 sequences. HTBI-primed first-round RT-PCR preceded second-round multiplex PCR. TCRdb processed the multiplex PCR reads anew with MiXCR; each CDR3 protein has one entry. The repertoire holds a few hundred thousand distinct CDR3 sequences, with 15% to 20% as singletons. Sequencing was performed on peripheral blood. The receptors here all came from an adult man with Graves' ophthalmopathy.

The table lists this clonotype with many counts. V is TRBV30 and J is TRBJ1-1; 11 nucleotides line up with TRBD1. The CDR3 has 16 amino acids. Germline V lookup: CDR1 GTSNPN, CDR2 SVGIG (reference sequence). Trimming took 4 bases from V and 4 from J; bases not matched to a gene: 11. This CDR3 is CAWTRTGGTVPTEAFF. CDR3 DNA sequence: TGTGCCTGGACGCGGACAGGGGGCACCGTACCCACTGAAGCTTTCTTT.

This clonotype showed up many times. The chain carries TRBV5-1 and TRBJ1-6; 8 bases map to TRBD1. This CDR3 has 15 residues. V trimming: 1 base; J trimming: 4 bases; junction bases outside the gene matches: 1. Germline CDR1 is SGHRS and CDR2 is YFSETQ. The CDR3 protein is CASSLTGGYNSPLHF. The CDR3 DNA is TGCGCCAGCAGCTTGACAGGGGGATATAATTCACCCCTCCACTTT. The complete variable domain, with remaining parts taken from reference TRBV5-1 and TRBJ1-6, reads KAGVTQTPRYLIKTRGQQVTLSCSPISGHRSVSWYQQTPGQGLQFLFEYFSETQRNKGNFPGRFSGRQFSNSRSEMNVSTLELGDSALYLCASSLTGGYNSPLHFGNGTRLTVT.

Ten or more counts support this clonotype. V usage is TRBV4-1 and J usage is TRBJ1-1, with D possibly TRBD1 on 6 matching bases. The CDR3 runs to 12 residues. Germline V CDR1 and CDR2: MGHRA, YSYEKL. V was cut by 6 bases and J by 4 bases, with 9 bases left in between. The CDR3 DNA reads as TGCGCCAGCAGAGACAGGCTCACTGAAGCTTTCTTT. Translated: CASRDRLTEAFF.